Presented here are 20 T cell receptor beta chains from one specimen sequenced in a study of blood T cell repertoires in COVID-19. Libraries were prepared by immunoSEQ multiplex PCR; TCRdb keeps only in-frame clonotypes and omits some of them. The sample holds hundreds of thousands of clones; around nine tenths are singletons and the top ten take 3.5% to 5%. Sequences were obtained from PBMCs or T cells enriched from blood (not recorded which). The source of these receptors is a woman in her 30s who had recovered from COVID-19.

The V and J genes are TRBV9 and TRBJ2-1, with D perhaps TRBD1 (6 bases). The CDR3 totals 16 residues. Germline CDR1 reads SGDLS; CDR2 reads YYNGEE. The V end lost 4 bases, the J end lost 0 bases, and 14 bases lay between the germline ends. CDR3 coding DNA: TGTGCCAGCAGCATCGGGACAACCACCTCCTACAATGAGCAGTTCTTC. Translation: CASSIGTTTSYNEQFF.

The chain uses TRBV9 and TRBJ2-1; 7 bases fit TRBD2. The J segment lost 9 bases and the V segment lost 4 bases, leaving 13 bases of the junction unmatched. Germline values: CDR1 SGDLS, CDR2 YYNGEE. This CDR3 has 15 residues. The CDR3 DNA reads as TGTGCCAGCAGCTTAAGCGGGATTGGTTCAGGTGAGCAGTTCTTC. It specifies CASSLSGIGSGEQFF.

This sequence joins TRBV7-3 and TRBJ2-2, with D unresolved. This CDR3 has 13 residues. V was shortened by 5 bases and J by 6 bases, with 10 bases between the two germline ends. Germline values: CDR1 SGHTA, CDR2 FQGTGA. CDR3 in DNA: TGTGCCAGCAGCCCTCGTCTATCCGGGGAGCTGTTTTTT. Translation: CASSPRLSGELFF.

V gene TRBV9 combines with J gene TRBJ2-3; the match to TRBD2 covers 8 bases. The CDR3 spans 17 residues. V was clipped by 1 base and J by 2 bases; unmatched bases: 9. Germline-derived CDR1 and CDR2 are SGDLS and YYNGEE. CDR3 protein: CASSVQESGGATDTQYF. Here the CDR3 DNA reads TGTGCCAGCAGCGTACAGGAGAGCGGGGGAGCCACAGATACGCAGTATTTT.

The CDR3 DNA reads as TGCACCAGCAGCCAAGACTTGTTTCGAACCTCTAGCGCCAGCTCCTACGAGCAGTACTTC. Residues: CTSSQDLFRTSSASSYEQYF. The chain joins TRBV1 to TRBJ2-7; TRBD2 reflects the table's D call only, with no check against the DNA. TRBV1 is flagged as a pseudogene. The CDR3 length is 20 residues.

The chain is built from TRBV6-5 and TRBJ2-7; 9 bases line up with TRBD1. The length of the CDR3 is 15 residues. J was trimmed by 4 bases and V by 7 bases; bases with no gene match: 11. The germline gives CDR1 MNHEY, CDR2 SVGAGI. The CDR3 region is CASTSFRDRVYEQYF. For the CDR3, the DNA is TGTGCCAGCACTTCCTTCCGGGACAGGGTATACGAGCAGTACTTC.

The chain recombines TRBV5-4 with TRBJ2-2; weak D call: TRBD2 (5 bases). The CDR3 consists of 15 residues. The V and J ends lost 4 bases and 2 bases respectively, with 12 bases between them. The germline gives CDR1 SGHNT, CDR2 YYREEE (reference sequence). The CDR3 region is CASSTDYPNTGELFF. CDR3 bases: TGTGCCAGCAGCACCGACTATCCAAACACCGGGGAGCTGTTTTTT.

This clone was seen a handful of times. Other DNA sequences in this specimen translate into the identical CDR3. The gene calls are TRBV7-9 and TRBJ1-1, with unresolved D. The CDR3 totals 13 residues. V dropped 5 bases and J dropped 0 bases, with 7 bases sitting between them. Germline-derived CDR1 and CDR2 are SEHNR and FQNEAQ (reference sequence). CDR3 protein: CASSPLMNTEAFF. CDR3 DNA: TGTGCCAGCAGCCCACTCATGAACACTGAAGCTTTCTTT.

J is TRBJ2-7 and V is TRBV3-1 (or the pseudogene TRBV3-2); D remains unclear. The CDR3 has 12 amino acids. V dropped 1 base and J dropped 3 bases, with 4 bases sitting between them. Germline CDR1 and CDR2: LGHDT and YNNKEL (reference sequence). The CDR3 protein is CASSQVVYEQYF. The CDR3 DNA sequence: TGTGCCAGCAGCCAAGTAGTCTACGAGCAGTACTTC.

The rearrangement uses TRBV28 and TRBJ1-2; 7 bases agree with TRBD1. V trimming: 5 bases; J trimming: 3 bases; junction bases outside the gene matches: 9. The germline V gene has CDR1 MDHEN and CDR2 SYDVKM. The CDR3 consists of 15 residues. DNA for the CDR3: TGTGCCAGCAGTCCATACAGGGGCCGAGACTATGGCTACACCTTC. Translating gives CASSPYRGRDYGYTF.

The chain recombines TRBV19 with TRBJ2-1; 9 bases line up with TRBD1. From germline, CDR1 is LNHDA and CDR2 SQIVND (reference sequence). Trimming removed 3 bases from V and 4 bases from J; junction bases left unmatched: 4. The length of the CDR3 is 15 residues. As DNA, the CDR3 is TGTGCCAGTAGTATTGGGACAGGGTTTTACAATGAGCAGTTCTTC. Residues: CASSIGTGFYNEQFF.

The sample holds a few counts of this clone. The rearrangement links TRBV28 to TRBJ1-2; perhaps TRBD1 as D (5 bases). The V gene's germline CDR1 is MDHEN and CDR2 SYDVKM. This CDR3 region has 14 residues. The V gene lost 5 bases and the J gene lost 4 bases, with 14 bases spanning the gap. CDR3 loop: CASSPGGRLYGYTF. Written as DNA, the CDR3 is TGTGCCAGCAGTCCCGGGGGACGCCTCTATGGCTACACCTTC.

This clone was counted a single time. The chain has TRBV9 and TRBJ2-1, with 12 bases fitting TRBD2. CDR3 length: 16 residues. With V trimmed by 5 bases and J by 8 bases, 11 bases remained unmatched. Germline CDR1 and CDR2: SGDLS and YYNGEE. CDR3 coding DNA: TGTGCCAGCAGTTGGGCGACTAGCGGGAGTACAGATGAGCAGTTCTTC. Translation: CASSWATSGSTDEQFF.

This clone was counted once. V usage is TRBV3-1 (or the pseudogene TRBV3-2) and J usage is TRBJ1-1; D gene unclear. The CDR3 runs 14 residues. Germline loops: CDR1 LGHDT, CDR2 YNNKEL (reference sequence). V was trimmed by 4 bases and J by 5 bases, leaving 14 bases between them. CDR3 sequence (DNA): TGTGCCAGCAGCCCTGACGGACTGAGTACTGAAGCTTTCTTT. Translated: CASSPDGLSTEAFF.

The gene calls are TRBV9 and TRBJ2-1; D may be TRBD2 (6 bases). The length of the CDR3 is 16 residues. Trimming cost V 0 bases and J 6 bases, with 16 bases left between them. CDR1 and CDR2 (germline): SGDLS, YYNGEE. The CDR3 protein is CASSVGLGGDLNEQFF. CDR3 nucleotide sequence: TGTGCCAGCAGCGTAGGGCTCGGGGGAGACCTCAATGAGCAGTTCTTC. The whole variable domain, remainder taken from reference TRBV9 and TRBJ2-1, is DSGVTQTPKHLITATGQRVTLRCSPRSGDLSVYWYQQSLDQGLQFLIQYYNGEERAKGNILERFSAQQFPDLHSELNLSSLELGDSALYFCASSVGLGGDLNEQFFGPGTRLTVL.

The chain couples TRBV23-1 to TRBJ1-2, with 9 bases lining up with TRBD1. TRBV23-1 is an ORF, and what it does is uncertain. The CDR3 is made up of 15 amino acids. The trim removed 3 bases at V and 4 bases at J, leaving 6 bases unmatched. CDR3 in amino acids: CASSHPGTGSYGYTF. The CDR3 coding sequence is TGCGCCAGCAGTCACCCCGGGACAGGGTCCTATGGCTACACCTTC.

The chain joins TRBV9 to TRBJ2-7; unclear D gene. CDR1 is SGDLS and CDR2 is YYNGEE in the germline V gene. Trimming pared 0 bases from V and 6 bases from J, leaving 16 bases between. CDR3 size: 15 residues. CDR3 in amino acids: CASSVDSGSLGEQYF. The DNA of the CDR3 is TGTGCCAGCAGCGTAGATTCCGGGTCCCTCGGCGAGCAGTACTTC.

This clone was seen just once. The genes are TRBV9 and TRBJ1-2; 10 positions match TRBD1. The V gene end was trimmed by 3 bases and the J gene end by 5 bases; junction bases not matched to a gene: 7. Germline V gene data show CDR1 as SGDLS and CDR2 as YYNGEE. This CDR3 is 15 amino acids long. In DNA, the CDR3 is TGTGCCAGCAGCGCGGAGACAGGGGGCTGGTATGGCTACACCTTC. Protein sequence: CASSAETGGWYGYTF.

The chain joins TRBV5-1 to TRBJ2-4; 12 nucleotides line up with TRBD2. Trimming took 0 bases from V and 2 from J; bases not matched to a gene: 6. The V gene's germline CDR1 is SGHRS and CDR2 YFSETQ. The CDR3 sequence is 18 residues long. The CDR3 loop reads CASSLELAGGSPKNIQYF. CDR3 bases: TGCGCCAGCAGCTTGGAACTAGCGGGAGGATCCCCCAAAAACATTCAGTACTTC.

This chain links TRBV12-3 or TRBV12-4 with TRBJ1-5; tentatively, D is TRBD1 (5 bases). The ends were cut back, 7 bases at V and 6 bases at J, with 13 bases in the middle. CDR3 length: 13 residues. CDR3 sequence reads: CASTGKTVQPQHF. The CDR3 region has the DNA TGTGCCAGCACAGGGAAGACAGTTCAGCCCCAGCATTTT.